These 23 T cell receptor beta chains originate from one sample sequenced in a study of shared clonotypes between healthy human individuals. Assay used: immunoSEQ multiplex PCR; TCRdb lists only in-frame clones, some missing. The data show some 1,100,000 clones, approximately 78% seen once. Specimen: memory CD4+ T cells from PBMCs. The sample's subset: CD45RA-negative fraction. These TCRs come from a young man in good health. Some clones in this sample may be carry-over from other donors' samples.

The chain uses TRBV4-1 and TRBJ1-4; 11 nucleotides align to TRBD1. Germline V gene data show CDR1 as MGHRA and CDR2 as YSYEKL. This CDR3 comprises 15 residues. The trim removed 4 bases at V and 8 bases at J, leaving 6 bases unmatched. The CDR3 here is CASSPGQGAGEKLFF. Here the CDR3 DNA reads TGCGCCAGCAGCCCCGGACAGGGGGCAGGGGAAAAACTGTTTTTT.

The V and J genes are TRBV18 and TRBJ2-5; a possible D gene is TRBD1 (6 bases). Germline loops: CDR1 KGHSH, CDR2 LQKENI. This CDR3 is built from 15 residues. Trimming removed 0 bases from V and 5 bases from J, with 13 bases in between. The CDR3 region is CASSPPGQIRETQYF. The CDR3 DNA reads TGTGCCAGCTCACCACCGGGACAAATTAGGGAGACCCAGTACTTC.

This sequence joins TRBV7-2 and TRBJ1-5; D unclear. Trimming cost V 0 bases and J 1 base, with 7 bases left between them. The CDR3 has 15 amino acids. Germline V gene lookup returns CDR1 SGHTA and CDR2 FQGNSA. The CDR3 sequence: CASSLAGMSNQPQHF. The CDR3 nucleotides read TGTGCCAGCAGCTTAGCGGGGATGAGCAATCAGCCCCAGCATTTT.

In nucleotides, the CDR3 is TGTGCCAGCAGCGCGGGTGGGGGCAGCCGGAACTATGGCTACACCTTC. Its translation: CASSAGGGSRNYGYTF. This chain joins TRBV5-4 and TRBJ1-2, with D possibly TRBD1 on 6 matching bases. Looked up from germline, CDR1 is SGHNT and CDR2 is YYREEE (reference sequence). This CDR3 is 16 amino acids long. V lost 4 bases and J 2 bases, leaving 18 bases between the germline ends.

This sequence joins TRBV6-6 and TRBJ2-3; 9 nucleotides align to TRBD2. V lost 6 bases to trimming and J lost 2 bases; unmatched junction nucleotides: 3. Looked up from germline, CDR1 is MNHNY and CDR2 is SVGAGI (reference sequence). CDR3 length: 14 residues. The CDR3 nucleotides read TGTGCCAGCAGACCTAGCGGGGACACAGATACGCAGTATTTT. It translates to CASRPSGDTDTQYF.

The gene calls are TRBV6-4 and TRBJ1-4; 11 positions match TRBD1. This CDR3 spans 18 amino acids. J gave up 2 bases and V 10 bases, and 15 bases lay outside the gene matches. Germline-derived CDR1 and CDR2 are MRHNA and SNTAGT. Here the CDR3 DNA reads TGTGCCATCCCCTGGGACAGGGGGTTTAAGGCCACTAATGAAAAACTGTTTTTT. Encoded protein: CAIPWDRGFKATNEKLFF.

This clone has just a few counts. The chain has TRBV5-5 and TRBJ1-2, with 8 positions matching TRBD1. J gave up 5 bases and V 4 bases, and 7 bases lay outside the gene matches. The CDR3 consists of 14 residues. Germline V gene lookup returns CDR1 SGHKS and CDR2 YYEKEE (reference sequence). The CDR3 bases are TGTGCCAGCAGCGTCGGACAGGGCGGGTATGGCTACACCTTC. It is translated as CASSVGQGGYGYTF.

The genes are TRBV6-1 and TRBJ1-2; 7 bases line up with TRBD1. The CDR3 covers 15 residues. Germline V gene lookup returns CDR1 MNHNS and CDR2 SASEGT. The ends lost 5 bases at V and 3 bases at J; junction bases unmatched: 9. The CDR3 DNA is TGTGCCAGCAGTCCTATGACAGGGACGGACTATGGCTACACCTTC. Translating gives CASSPMTGTDYGYTF.

The chain employs TRBV27 and TRBJ1-4; 11 bases match TRBD1. Germline trimming cut 2 bases from V and 7 bases from J; bases unmatched to any gene: 3. The germline CDR1 and CDR2 sequences are MNHEY and SMNVEV (reference sequence). CDR3 length: 15 residues. The CDR3 nucleotides read TGTGCCAGCAGTTTAGGGACAGGGGGATTTGAAAAACTGTTTTTT. This encodes CASSLGTGGFEKLFF.

This clone showed up just a few times. Within the sample, other DNA sequences also encode this same CDR3. The V and J genes are TRBV7-9 and TRBJ2-2, with D uncertain. V shed 1 base and J shed 8 bases, with 5 bases lying between them. Germline assignment: CDR1 SEHNR and CDR2 FQNEAQ (reference sequence). The CDR3 is 12 amino acids. This chain's CDR3 is CASSLDTGELFF. The CDR3 DNA reads TGTGCCAGCAGCTTAGATACAGGGGAGCTGTTTTTT.

V is TRBV5-5 and J is TRBJ1-1, with D uncertain. This CDR3 is 15 amino acids long. The V gene lost 4 bases and the J gene lost 1 base, with 14 bases spanning the gap. Germline V gene sequence: CDR1 SGHKS, CDR2 YYEKEE (reference sequence). CDR3 nucleotide sequence: TGTGCCAGCAGCAAAGGTATACGGGGGAACACTGAAGCTTTCTTT. Its protein is CASSKGIRGNTEAFF.

This chain uses TRBV2 with TRBJ2-7; TRBD2 aligns across 9 bases. This CDR3 is built from 14 residues. Germline assignment: CDR1 SNHLY and CDR2 FYNNEI. J gave up 2 bases and V 8 bases, and 7 bases lay outside the gene matches. The CDR3 nucleotides read TGTGCCAGCGGAGGGGTAGCGGGAGCCTACGAGCAGTACTTC. Translated, it gives CASGGVAGAYEQYF. Based on the CDR3 plus reference TRBV2 and TRBJ2-7, the full variable domain is EPEVTQTPSHQVTQMGQEVILRCVPISNHLYFYWYRQILGQKVEFLVSFYNNEISEKSEIFDDQFSVERPDGSNFTLKIRSTKLEDSAMYFCASGGVAGAYEQYFGPGTRLTVT.

The J gene is TRBJ2-7, the V gene TRBV5-4, with 8 positions matching TRBD1. Germline CDR1 and CDR2: SGHNT and YYREEE (reference sequence). J lost 1 base, V lost 4 bases, and 7 bases had no gene match. The CDR3 spans 15 residues. The CDR3 region has the DNA TGTGCCAGCAGCCTGGGGACAGGTGGATCCTACGAGCAGTACTTC. This encodes CASSLGTGGSYEQYF. The complete variable domain, with remaining parts taken from reference TRBV5-4 and TRBJ2-7, reads ETGVTQSPTHLIKTRGQQVTLRCSSQSGHNTVSWYQQALGQGPQFIFQYYREEENGRGNFPPRFSGLQFPNYSSELNVNALELDDSALYLCASSLGTGGSYEQYFGPGTRLTVT.

This clone was observed a few times. V is TRBV5-4 and J is TRBJ2-1; D is undetermined. V was shortened by 3 bases and J by 2 bases, with 12 bases between the two germline ends. Germline CDR1 reads SGHNT; CDR2 reads YYREEE (reference sequence). There are 15 residues in the CDR3. This CDR3 is CASSWSQGAYNEQFF. For the CDR3, the DNA is TGTGCCAGCAGCTGGTCCCAAGGCGCCTACAATGAGCAGTTCTTC.

Comments on this clone: A far larger clone is only one base removed, so a read error is likely. This chain links TRBV30 with TRBJ2-3, with 9 bases matching TRBD2. V was clipped by 4 bases and J by 2 bases; unmatched bases: 1. CDR3 length: 13 amino acids. Germline V gives CDR1 GTSNPN, CDR2 SVGIG (reference sequence). The CDR3 DNA reads as TGTGCCTGGACTAGCGGGAACACAGATACGCAGTATTTT. Residues: CAWTSGNTDTQYF. Full variable domain (remainder filled in from reference TRBV30 and TRBJ2-3): SQTIHQWPATLVQPVGSPLSLECTVEGTSNPNLYWYRQAAGRGLQLLFYSVGIGQISSEVPQNLSASRPQDRQFILSSKKLLLSDSGFYLCAWTSGNTDTQYFGPGTRLTVL.

The chain recombines TRBV2 with TRBJ1-5, with 9 nucleotides matching TRBD1. Trimming cost V 6 bases and J 0 bases; bases outside gene matches: 9. Per germline, CDR1 SNHLY and CDR2 FYNNEI. The CDR3 length is 17 residues. The CDR3 coding sequence is TGTGCCAGCAGAGCCAGACGGACAGGGGTTAGCAATCAGCCCCAGCATTTT. Translation gives CASRARRTGVSNQPQHF.

This clone has a handful of counts. The J gene is TRBJ2-3, the V gene TRBV25-1, with D possibly matching TRBD2 (5 bases). This CDR3 comprises 13 residues. Trimming removed 4 bases at V and 6 bases at J, with 11 bases between. The V gene's germline CDR1 is MGHDK and CDR2 SYGVNS. CDR3 sequence (DNA): TGTGCCAGCAGTGTTTCGGGATCGGATACGCAGTATTTT. It is translated as CASSVSGSDTQYF.

The chain couples TRBV2 to TRBJ2-3; 8 bases align to TRBD1. Germline V CDR1 and CDR2: SNHLY, FYNNEI. Unmatched junction bases numbered 7, after V lost 8 bases and J lost 6 bases. CDR3 length: 13 residues. For the CDR3, the DNA is TGTGCCAGCGGGTCGACAGGGGCCGATACGCAGTATTTT. Amino acids: CASGSTGADTQYF.

This clone was counted once. The chain employs TRBV14 and TRBJ2-3; TRBD2 might be the D (6 bases). Germline assignment: CDR1 SGHDN and CDR2 FVKESK. The CDR3 sequence is 13 residues long. V lost 2 bases to trimming and J lost 8 bases, with 11 bases between them. The CDR3 DNA reads TGTGCCAGCAGCCAACCCATCGGGGGTACGCAGTATTTT. It yields the protein CASSQPIGGTQYF.

This sequence joins TRBV30 and TRBJ2-5; D gene ambiguous. The CDR3 is 13 residues long. Germline CDR1 reads GTSNPN; CDR2 reads SVGIG (reference sequence). Trimming took off 1 base at V and 5 bases at J, with 11 bases between the two ends. As DNA, the CDR3 is TGTGCCTGGAGTGCACAACCCTGGGAGACCCAGTACTTC. Residues: CAWSAQPWETQYF. Full variable domain (outside the CDR3, taken from reference TRBV30 and TRBJ2-5): SQTIHQWPATLVQPVGSPLSLECTVEGTSNPNLYWYRQAAGRGLQLLFYSVGIGQISSEVPQNLSASRPQDRQFILSSKKLLLSDSGFYLCAWSAQPWETQYFGPGTRLLVL.

This rearrangement joins TRBV28 to TRBJ2-5; D remains unclear. The CDR3 is 14 amino acids. Trimming removed 6 bases at V and 1 base at J, with 12 bases between. Germline CDR1 MDHEN, CDR2 SYDVKM. CDR3 sequence reads: CASSQQPPQETQYF. The CDR3 region has the DNA TGTGCCAGCAGCCAACAACCACCCCAAGAGACCCAGTACTTC. Filled out from reference TRBV28 and TRBJ2-5, the complete variable domain reads DVKVTQSSRYLVKRTGEKVFLECVQDMDHENMFWYRQDPGLGLRLIYFSYDVKMKEKGDIPEGYSVSREKKERFSLILESASTNQTSMYLCASSQQPPQETQYFGPGTRLLVL.

The V and J genes are TRBV7-3 and TRBJ1-2; no definite D call. Germline CDR1 reads SGHTA; CDR2 reads FQGTGA. The CDR3 has 14 amino acids. Trimming took off 3 bases at V and 2 bases at J, with 10 bases between the two ends. Written as DNA, the CDR3 is TGTGCCAGCAGCTTGGACGGACGAAACTATGGCTACACCTTC. It is translated as CASSLDGRNYGYTF.

The chain links TRBV30 to TRBJ2-4, with D perhaps matching TRBD1 or TRBD2 (5 bases each). The CDR3 consists of 12 residues. The V and J ends lost 5 bases and 6 bases respectively, with 11 bases between them. Germline CDR1 reads GTSNPN; CDR2 reads SVGIG (reference sequence). As DNA, the CDR3 is TGTGCCTGGGCGAGTGGGGGAAACATTCAGTACTTC. This sequence encodes CAWASGGNIQYF. Full variable domain (missing parts from reference TRBV30 and TRBJ2-4): SQTIHQWPATLVQPVGSPLSLECTVEGTSNPNLYWYRQAAGRGLQLLFYSVGIGQISSEVPQNLSASRPQDRQFILSSKKLLLSDSGFYLCAWASGGNIQYFGAGTRLSVL.